Described below is a single TCR beta chain sequence and its context. This sample stems from a study of blood T cell repertoires in COVID-19. In the study overall: The samples span acute and convalescent COVID-19 from the United States, Italy and Spain. Sample material is recorded as cDNA or gDNA derived from T cells, B-cell-depleted T cells, or PBMCs.

Using immunoSEQ multiplex PCR, the repertoire was profiled, and TCRdb retains in-frame clones only, with some absent. This sample carries tens of thousands of clones, under 85% of them seen once, and the ten largest clones take under 15%. Trimming stripped 1 base from V and 0 bases from J, with 11 bases between. The germline gives CDR1 SGHKS, CDR2 YYEKEE (reference sequence). The CDR3 has 16 amino acids. The rearrangement links TRBV5-5 to TRBJ2-1, with a weak D call TRBD1 (6 bases). Sequencing input: peripheral blood. This sequence originates from a human donor in a cohort sampled during active COVID-19. CDR3 nucleotide sequence: TGTGCCAGCAGCTTGACAGGGCCGAGCTCCTACAATGAGCAGTTCTTC. It specifies CASSLTGPSSYNEQFF.